This T cell receptor beta chain was documented in a study of T cell changes during pregnancy in multiple sclerosis. Generated by immunoSEQ multiplex PCR, the TCRdb table keeps only in-frame clones and is missing some. In the table there are tens of thousands of clones, around 90% of which are singletons. The receptor comes from a female donor in good health, enrolled as a control in a pregnancy study. The source was peripheral blood, collected in the second trimester of pregnancy.

The CDR3 is CASSLASGGADAYEQYF. CDR3 nucleotides: TGTGCCAGCAGCTTAGCGAGTGGGGGGGCGGACGCCTACGAGCAGTACTTC. This sequence joins TRBV7-9 and TRBJ2-7, with a weak D call TRBD2 (7 bases). V lost 0 bases and J 2 bases, leaving 17 bases between the germline ends. CDR1 and CDR2 from the germline V gene are SEHNR and FQNEAQ (reference sequence). The CDR3 runs to 17 residues.